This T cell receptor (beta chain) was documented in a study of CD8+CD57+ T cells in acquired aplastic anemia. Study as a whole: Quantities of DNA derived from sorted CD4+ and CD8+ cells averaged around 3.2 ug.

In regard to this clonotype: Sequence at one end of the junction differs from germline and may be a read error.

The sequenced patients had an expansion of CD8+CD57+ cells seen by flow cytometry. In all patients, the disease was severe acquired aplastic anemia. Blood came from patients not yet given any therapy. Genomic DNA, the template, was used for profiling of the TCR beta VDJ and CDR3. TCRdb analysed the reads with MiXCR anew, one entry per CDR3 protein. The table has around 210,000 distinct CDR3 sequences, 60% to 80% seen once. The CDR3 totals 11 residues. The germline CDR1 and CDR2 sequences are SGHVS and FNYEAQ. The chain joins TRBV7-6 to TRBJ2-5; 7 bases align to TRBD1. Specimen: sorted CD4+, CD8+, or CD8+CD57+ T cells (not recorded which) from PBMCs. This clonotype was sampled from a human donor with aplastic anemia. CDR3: CASSRDRRLFF. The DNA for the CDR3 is TGTGCCAGCAGCCGGGACAGACGACTCTTCTTC.